The 9 T cell receptor beta chains listed next were all sequenced from one sample in a study of CD8+CD57+ T cells in acquired aplastic anemia. Using genomic DNA as the template, TCR beta VDJ and CDR3 profiling was carried out. TCRdb analysed the reads with MiXCR anew, one entry per CDR3 protein. The sample includes 450,000 to 550,000 distinct CDR3 sequences, around a third of them seen just once. Patients chosen for sequencing had CD8+CD57+ cells that had expanded, as shown by flow cytometry. The sequenced sample was sorted CD4+, CD8+, or CD8+CD57+ T cells (not recorded which) from PBMCs. The source of these receptors is a human donor with aplastic anemia.

The V call is TRBV6-2 or TRBV6-3, the J call TRBJ1-6; TRBD1 aligns across 11 bases. Germline V lookup: CDR1 MNHEY, CDR2 SVGEGT. The CDR3 spans 19 residues. Losses at the gene ends were 2 bases for V and 6 bases for J; bases not matched to a gene: 12. CDR3 DNA sequence: TGTGCCAGCAGTTACACAGCCGGACAGGGGGCTGTTGGTAATTCACCCCTCCACTTT. This encodes CASSYTAGQGAVGNSPLHF.

The chain is built from TRBV19 and TRBJ2-2; perhaps TRBD2 as D (7 bases). With 11 bases removed from V and 7 bases from J, the gap between germline ends came to 20 bases. The CDR3 is 14 residues long. Germline lookup yields CDR1 LNHDA and CDR2 SQIVND (reference sequence). CDR3 DNA sequence: TGTGCCGCACGGGCGGGGGCAGATCACGGGGAGCTGTTTTTT. It codes for CAARAGADHGELFF.

This clonotype was observed at least ten times. This chain connects TRBV7-2 to TRBJ1-6; the match to TRBD1 covers 7 bases. CDR1 is SGHTA, CDR2 FQGNSA, per germline. V shed 3 bases, J shed 15 bases, and the junction held 8 bases outside the gene matches. This CDR3 has 13 residues. The CDR3 loop reads CASSFQGDKGLHF. The CDR3 DNA reads as TGTGCCAGCAGCTTTCAGGGGGATAAGGGCCTCCACTTT. Supplemented by reference TRBV7-2 and TRBJ1-6, the full variable domain reads GAGVSQSPSNKVTEKGKDVELRCDPISGHTALYWYRQSLGQGLEFLIYFQGNSAPDKSGLPSDRFSAERTGGSVSTLTIQRTQQEDSAVYLCASSFQGDKGLHFGNGTRLTVT.

This chain joins TRBV6-1 and TRBJ2-2, with TRBD2 matching over 11 bases. The CDR3 has 16 residues. Trimming took 5 bases from V and 5 from J; bases not matched to a gene: 7. CDR1 and CDR2 from the germline V gene are MNHNS and SASEGT. The CDR3, as DNA: TGTGCCAGCAGTAGAGTAGCGGGAGGGCGGACCGGGGAGCTGTTTTTT. Translated, it gives CASSRVAGGRTGELFF.

This clonotype was detected ten times or more. This clone may be a read error of a much larger clone one base away. V usage is TRBV19 and J usage is TRBJ1-2; no clear D. The V gene's germline CDR1 is LNHDA and CDR2 SQIVND (reference sequence). The CDR3 has 11 residues. Trimming took off 8 bases at V and 14 bases at J, with 18 bases between the two ends. The CDR3 coding sequence is TGTGCCAGTGGGATGGACGGTGCGCAGACCTTC. It is translated as CASGMDGAQTF.

Of note for this clonotype: A junction boundary mismatches the germline segment, possibly from a read error. The genes are TRBV12-3 or TRBV12-4 and TRBJ1-3, with D hard to call. This CDR3 contains 15 residues. CDR3 DNA: TGTGCCAGCAGTTTTCCCCCCTGGCATGGAGACACCATATATTTT. Translating it yields CASSFPPWHGDTIYF.

This chain uses TRBV20-1 with TRBJ2-3; the D is unclear. Germline lookup yields CDR1 DFQATT and CDR2 SNEGSKA (reference sequence). V lost 5 bases and J 5 bases, leaving 8 bases between the germline ends. This CDR3 is built from 11 residues. The CDR3 here is CSAQWGDTQYF. CDR3 nucleotides: TGCAGTGCTCAGTGGGGAGATACGCAGTATTTT.

A note on this clonotype: One base away lies a much larger clone, so this may be a sequencing read error. The rearrangement joins TRBV9 to TRBJ2-7; D may be TRBD2 (7 bases). The CDR3 covers 15 residues. The germline gives CDR1 SGDLS, CDR2 YYNGEE. CDR3 in amino acids: CASSVSAAGAYGQYF. The CDR3 DNA follows: TGTGCCAGCAGCGTTTCGGCCGCGGGGGCCTACGGGCAGTACTTC.

This clonotype has just a few counts. The chain carries TRBV6-1 and TRBJ1-6; D perhaps matches TRBD1 (5 bases). The CDR3 has 17 amino acids. The V and J ends lost 6 bases and 5 bases respectively, with 20 bases between them. CDR1 and CDR2 (germline): MNHNS, SASEGT. CDR3 nucleotides: TGTGCCAGCAGGGGTCCAGGGAGGCGGGGTAATAATTCACCCCTCCACTTT. This gives the protein CASRGPGRRGNNSPLHF.